A selection of T cell receptor beta chains follows, all from one sample in a study of T-cell reconstitution after alpha-beta-depleted transplantation in children. TCRdb re-called the PCR reads with MiXCR, one entry per CDR3 protein. Among 330,000 or so distinct CDR3 sequences listed, over 7.5% were seen once. Sequencing used peripheral blood, obtained 360 days after TCRalphabeta/CD19-depleted stem cell transplant. Every receptor here comes from a female patient aged 2-15 years who had a stem cell transplant for Fanconi anemia, so the T cells may come from the graft donor. Each CDR3 is given with its conserved first and last residue. A D gene is named only where the DNA matches it firmly. Only some rows state a clone size, as once, few, many or a class for expanded clones.

TRBJ1-6	.	TRBV4-1	many	CASSPMRGHSPLHF	TGCGCCAGCAGCCCTATGCGAGGCCATTCACCCCTCCACTTT
TRBJ2-7	.	TRBV5-6	.	CASSLYVYEQYF	TGTGCCAGCAGCTTATACGTCTACGAGCAGTACTTC
TRBJ1-1	.	TRBV19	few	CASSWGRPAAGNTEAFF	TGTGCCAGTAGTTGGGGGAGACCGGCCGCTGGGAACACTGAAGCTTTCTTT
TRBJ2-3	TRBD1	TRBV28	once	CASSRTGGGIDTQYF	TGTGCCAGCAGTCGGACAGGGGGCGGGATAGATACGCAGTATTTT
TRBJ2-1	TRBD1	TRBV12-3/TRBV12-4	many	CASSLWGQGRNEQFF	TGTGCCAGCAGTTTATGGGGACAGGGACGCAATGAGCAGTTCTTC
TRBJ1-5	.	TRBV28	many	CASSLGRGAQPQHF	TGTGCCAGCAGTTTAGGTCGGGGGGCCCAGCCCCAGCATTTT
TRBJ2-1	TRBD2	TRBV6-1	many	CASGWTSEYNEQFF	TGTGCCAGCGGCTGGACTAGCGAGTACAATGAGCAGTTCTTC
TRBJ2-3	.	TRBV29-1	many	CSVELVSGRNTQYF	TGCAGCGTTGAACTGGTGTCAGGGAGGAATACGCAGTATTTT
TRBJ1-2	TRBD1	TRBV9	many	CASSAGTGLSNYGYTF	TGTGCCAGCAGCGCCGGGACAGGTCTTTCTAACTATGGCTACACCTTC
TRBJ1-6	TRBD1	TRBV20-1	few	CSARDRGRSPLHF	TGCAGTGCTAGGGACAGGGGGAGATCACCCCTCCACTTT
TRBJ2-7	.	TRBV9	many	CASSVSTGSNYEQYF	TGTGCCAGCAGCGTATCCACAGGGAGTAACTACGAGCAGTACTTC
TRBJ1-2	.	TRBV12-3/TRBV12-4	many	CASSLPSQGGGYTF	TGTGCCAGCAGTTTGCCGTCCCAGGGAGGAGGCTACACCTTC
TRBJ1-5	.	TRBV20-1	few	CSARDSGNSNQPQHF	TGCAGTGCTAGAGATTCAGGGAATAGCAATCAGCCCCAGCATTTT
TRBJ1-1	.	TRBV12-3/TRBV12-4	many	CASSFMGAPAFF	TGTGCCAGCAGTTTTATGGGGGCGCCGGCTTTCTTT
TRBJ2-3	TRBD2	TRBV10-2	many	CASSPTSGKGDTQYF	TGCGCCAGCAGTCCAACTAGCGGGAAGGGAGATACGCAGTATTTT
TRBJ2-7	.	TRBV28	.	CASSVLGDTYEQYF	TGTGCCAGCAGCGTATTAGGAGACACCTACGAGCAGTACTTC
TRBJ2-7	.	TRBV6-6	few	CASSYSMEEQYF	TGTGCCAGCAGTTACTCGATGGAAGAGCAGTACTTC
TRBJ2-1	TRBD1	TRBV6-1	few	CASSRTGVAYNEQFF	TGTGCCAGCAGCAGGACAGGGGTGGCATACAATGAGCAGTTCTTC
TRBJ2-3	.	TRBV29-1	many	CSVYLGSSTDTQYF	TGCAGCGTTTACCTAGGTTCTAGCACAGATACGCAGTATTTT
TRBJ2-1	.	TRBV5-1	many	CASSLEQGGYNEQFF	TGCGCCAGCAGCTTGGAGCAGGGGGGTTACAATGAGCAGTTCTTC
TRBJ2-2	.	TRBV6-6	many	CASSTVAGELFF	TGTGCCAGCAGTACCGTAGCCGGGGAGCTGTTTTTT
TRBJ1-6	TRBD1	TRBV12-3/TRBV12-4	many	CASSQPGQFNSPLHF	TGTGCCAGCAGTCAACCGGGACAGTTTAATTCACCCCTCCACTTT
TRBJ2-5	.	TRBV29-1	many	CSGGEGETQYF	TGCAGCGGGGGAGAAGGAGAGACCCAGTACTTC
TRBJ2-1	.	TRBV7-8	.	CASSPTLYSYNEQFF	TGTGCCAGCAGCCCAACTCTGTACTCCTACAATGAGCAGTTCTTC
TRBJ2-1	TRBD2	TRBV18	few	CASSPPGLALYNEQFF	TGTGCCAGCTCACCTCCGGGACTAGCGCTGTACAATGAGCAGTTCTTC
TRBJ2-3	TRBD2	TRBV4-2	many	CASSPGTNVQDTQYF	TGTGCCAGCAGCCCCGGGACTAATGTTCAGGATACGCAGTATTTT
TRBJ2-7	.	TRBV7-8	.	CASSLWSGAGGEQYF	TGTGCCAGCAGCTTATGGTCCGGTGCTGGGGGCGAGCAGTACTTC
TRBJ2-7	.	TRBV2	many	CASSDYEQYF	TGTGCCAGCAGTGACTACGAGCAGTACTTC
TRBJ2-1	.	TRBV11-2	many	CASQLSILPGYNEQFF	TGTGCCAGCCAGCTTAGTATACTCCCAGGCTACAATGAGCAGTTCTTC
TRBJ1-2	.	TRBV5-1	few	CASSLEGRVEVGYGYTF	TGCGCCAGCAGCTTGGAAGGCAGGGTAGAAGTTGGCTATGGCTACACCTTC
TRBJ2-3	TRBD2	TRBV9	many	CASRRTSSADTQYF	TGTGCCAGCAGGAGGACTAGCTCGGCAGATACGCAGTATTTT
TRBJ1-6	.	TRBV12-3/TRBV12-4	.	CASSAVGPTYNSPLHF	TGTGCCAGCAGTGCGGTGGGCCCTACCTATAATTCACCCCTCCACTTT
TRBJ2-3	.	TRBV5-1	.	CASSLDPLTDTQYF	TGCGCCAGCAGCTTGGATCCCCTCACAGATACGCAGTATTTT
TRBJ2-7	TRBD1	TRBV7-9	.	CASGPQTGGAYEQYF	TGTGCCAGCGGCCCCCAGACAGGGGGCGCGTACGAGCAGTACTTC
TRBJ1-2	TRBD1	TRBV10-3	few	CAINRPGQGSGYTF	TGTGCCATCAATCGCCCGGGACAGGGAAGTGGCTACACCTTC
TRBJ2-3	.	TRBV15	.	CATSRDAGPDTQYF	TGTGCCACCAGCAGAGATGCGGGCCCGGATACGCAGTATTTT
TRBJ2-5	TRBD2	TRBV5-1	many	CASSLSSGRQETQYF	TGCGCCAGCAGCTTGAGTAGCGGGAGACAAGAGACCCAGTACTTC
TRBJ1-5	.	TRBV7-8	few	CASSSDRHYQPQHF	TGTGCCAGCAGCTCGGACAGACATTATCAGCCCCAGCATTTT
TRBJ1-4	.	TRBV6-1	many	CASSERGGTNEKLFF	TGTGCCAGCAGTGAGAGGGGGGGCACTAATGAAAAACTGTTTTTT
TRBJ2-3	.	TRBV6-1	few	CASSLYRSTDTQYF	TGTGCCAGCTCCCTTTACCGATCCACAGATACGCAGTATTTT
TRBJ2-1	TRBD2	TRBV5-4	few	CASSLAGLAGVGDNEQFF	TGTGCCAGCAGCTTGGCCGGACTAGCGGGAGTCGGGGACAATGAGCAGTTCTTC
TRBJ2-2	.	TRBV2	.	CASSVVARGELFF	TGTGCCAGCAGTGTGGTCGCACGAGGGGAGCTGTTTTTT
TRBJ2-3	TRBD2	TRBV7-3	many	CASSLSAGVDTQYF	TGTGCCAGCAGCTTATCGGCGGGGGTGGATACGCAGTATTTT
TRBJ2-7	.	TRBV20-1	many	CSARDPRDFYEQYF	TGCAGTGCTAGAGATCCCCGGGACTTCTACGAGCAGTACTTC
TRBJ2-7	.	TRBV5-1	.	CASSLEFVDSYEQYF	TGCGCCAGCAGCTTGGAGTTCGTAGACTCCTACGAGCAGTACTTC
TRBJ1-2	.	TRBV28	many	CASSKVPGRGGYTF	TGTGCCAGCAGCAAAGTCCCGGGACGAGGTGGCTACACCTTC
TRBJ1-2	TRBD1	TRBV20-1	many	CSALTGVYGYTF	TGCAGTGCCTTGACAGGGGTCTATGGCTACACCTTC
TRBJ2-5	.	TRBV6-2/TRBV6-3	few	CASTYGSPQETQYF	TGTGCCAGCACCTACGGGTCTCCCCAAGAGACCCAGTACTTC
TRBJ1-2	.	TRBV5-1	.	CASSLGLGAGYTF	TGCGCCAGCAGCTTGGGTTTAGGGGCTGGCTACACCTTC
TRBJ2-3	.	TRBV9	many	CASSVSGRTDTQYF	TGTGCCAGCAGCGTAAGCGGACGCACAGATACGCAGTATTTT